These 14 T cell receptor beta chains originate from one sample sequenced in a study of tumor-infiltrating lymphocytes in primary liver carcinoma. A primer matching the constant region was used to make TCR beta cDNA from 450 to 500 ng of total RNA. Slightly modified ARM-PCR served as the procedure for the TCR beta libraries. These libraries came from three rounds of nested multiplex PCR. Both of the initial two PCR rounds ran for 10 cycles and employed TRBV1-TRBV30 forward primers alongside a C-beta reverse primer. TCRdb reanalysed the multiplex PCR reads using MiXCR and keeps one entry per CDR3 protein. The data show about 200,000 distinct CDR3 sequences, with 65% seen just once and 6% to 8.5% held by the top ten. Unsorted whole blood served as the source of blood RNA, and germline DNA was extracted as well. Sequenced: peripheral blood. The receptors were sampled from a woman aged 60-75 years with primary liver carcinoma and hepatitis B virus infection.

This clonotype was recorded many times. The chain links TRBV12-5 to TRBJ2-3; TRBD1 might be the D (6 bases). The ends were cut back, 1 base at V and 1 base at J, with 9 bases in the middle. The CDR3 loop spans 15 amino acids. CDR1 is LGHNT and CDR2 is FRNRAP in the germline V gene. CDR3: CASGLGPGGTDTQYF. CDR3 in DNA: TGTGCTAGTGGTTTGGGGCCAGGGGGCACAGATACGCAGTATTTT.

For the CDR3, the DNA is TGTGCCTGGGCCCTAGGAGGAACTGGGGCCAGCGCCCTGACTTTC. Amino acids: CAWALGGTGASALTF. V usage is TRBV30 and J usage is TRBJ2-6; D is tentatively TRBD1 or TRBD2 (5 bases each). V lost 5 bases to trimming and J lost 15 bases, with 26 bases between them. Germline V lookup: CDR1 GTSNPN, CDR2 SVGIG (reference sequence). The CDR3 spans 15 residues.

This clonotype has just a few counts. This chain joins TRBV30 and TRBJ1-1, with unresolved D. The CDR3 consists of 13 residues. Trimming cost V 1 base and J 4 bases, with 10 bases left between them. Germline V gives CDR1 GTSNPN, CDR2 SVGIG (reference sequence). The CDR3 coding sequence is TGTGCCTGGAGTGCGGAATTGACCACTGAAGCTTTCTTT. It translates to CAWSAELTTEAFF.

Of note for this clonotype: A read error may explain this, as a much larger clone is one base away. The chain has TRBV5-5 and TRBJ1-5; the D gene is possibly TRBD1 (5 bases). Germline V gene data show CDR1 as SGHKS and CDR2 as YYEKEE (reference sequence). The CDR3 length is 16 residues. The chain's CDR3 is CTSSLTPGPTGQPQHF. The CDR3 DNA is TGTACCAGCAGCTTGACCCCGGGACCCACCGGGCAGCCCCAGCATTTT.

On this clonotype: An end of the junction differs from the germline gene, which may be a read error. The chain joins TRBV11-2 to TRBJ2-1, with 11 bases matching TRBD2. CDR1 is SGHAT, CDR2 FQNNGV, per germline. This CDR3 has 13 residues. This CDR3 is CASSWTSGSGQFF. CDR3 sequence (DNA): TGCGCCAGCAGCTGGACTAGCGGGTCAGGGCAGTTCTTC.

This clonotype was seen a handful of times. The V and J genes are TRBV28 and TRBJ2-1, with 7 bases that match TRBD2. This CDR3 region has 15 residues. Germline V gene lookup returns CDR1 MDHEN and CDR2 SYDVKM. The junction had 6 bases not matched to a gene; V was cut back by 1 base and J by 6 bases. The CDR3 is CASSLLGGRVNEQFF. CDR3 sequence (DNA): TGTGCCAGCAGTTTATTAGGAGGGAGGGTCAATGAGCAGTTCTTC.

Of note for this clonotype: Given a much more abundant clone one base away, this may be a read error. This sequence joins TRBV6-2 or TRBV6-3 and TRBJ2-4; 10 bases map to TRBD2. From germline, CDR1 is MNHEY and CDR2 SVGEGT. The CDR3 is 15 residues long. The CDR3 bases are TGTGCCAGCAGTTACCGGACTAGCGGAGAAAACATTCAGTGCTTC. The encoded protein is CASSYRTSGENIQCF.

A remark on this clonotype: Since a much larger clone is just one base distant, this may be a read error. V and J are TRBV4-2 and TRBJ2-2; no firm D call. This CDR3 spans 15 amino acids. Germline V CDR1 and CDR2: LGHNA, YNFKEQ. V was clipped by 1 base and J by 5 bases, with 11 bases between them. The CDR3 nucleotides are TGTGCCAGCAGCCAAGTAGGCTTGAAGACCGGGGAGCTGTTTTTT. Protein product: CASSQVGLKTGELFF.

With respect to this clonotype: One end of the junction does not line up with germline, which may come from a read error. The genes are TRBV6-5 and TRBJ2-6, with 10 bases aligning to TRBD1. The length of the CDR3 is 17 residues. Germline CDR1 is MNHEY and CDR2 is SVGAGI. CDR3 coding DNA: TGTGCCAGCAGTGCGACAGGGGGCGACCCTGGGGCCAACGCCCTGACTTTC. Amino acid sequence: CASSATGGDPGANALTF.

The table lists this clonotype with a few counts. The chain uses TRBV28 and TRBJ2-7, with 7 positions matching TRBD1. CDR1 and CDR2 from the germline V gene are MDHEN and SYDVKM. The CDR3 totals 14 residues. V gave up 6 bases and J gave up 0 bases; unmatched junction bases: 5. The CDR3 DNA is TGTGCCAGCAGAAGGAACAGGGGCTCCTACGAGCAGTACTTC. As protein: CASRRNRGSYEQYF.

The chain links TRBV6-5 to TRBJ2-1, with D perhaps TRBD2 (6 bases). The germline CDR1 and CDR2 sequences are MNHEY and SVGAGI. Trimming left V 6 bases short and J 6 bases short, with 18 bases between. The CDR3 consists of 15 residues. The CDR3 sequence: CASRRGTSNPNEQFF. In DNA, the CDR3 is TGTGCCAGCAGGAGAGGGACTTCCAACCCCAATGAGCAGTTCTTC.

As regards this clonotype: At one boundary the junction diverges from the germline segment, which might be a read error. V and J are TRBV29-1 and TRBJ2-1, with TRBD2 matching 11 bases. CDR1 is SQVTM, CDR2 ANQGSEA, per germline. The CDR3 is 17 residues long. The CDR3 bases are TGCAGCGTCGCGGCCAGAGTAACTAGCGGGAGATACAGTGAGCAGTTCTTC. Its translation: CSVAARVTSGRYSEQFF.

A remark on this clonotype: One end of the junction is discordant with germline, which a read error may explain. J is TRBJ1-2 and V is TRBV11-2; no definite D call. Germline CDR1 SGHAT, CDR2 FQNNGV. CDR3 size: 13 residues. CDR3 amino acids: CASNSEPGNGYTF. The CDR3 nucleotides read TGTGCAAGCAACTCGGAGCCCGGCAATGGCTACACCTTC.

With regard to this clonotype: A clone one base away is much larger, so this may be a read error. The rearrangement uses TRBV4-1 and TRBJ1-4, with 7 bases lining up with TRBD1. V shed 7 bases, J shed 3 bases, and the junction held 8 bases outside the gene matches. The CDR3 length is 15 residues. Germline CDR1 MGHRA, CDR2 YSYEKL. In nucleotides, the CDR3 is TGCGCCAGCAACCAGACAGGGTTATCTAATGAAAAACTGTTTTTT. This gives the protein CASNQTGLSNEKLFF.